These 18 T cell receptor beta chains came from one sample sequenced in a study of T cells after yellow fever vaccination. Using its own MiXCR run on the 5' RACE reads, TCRdb lists one record per CDR3 protein. The sample holds some 560,000 distinct CDR3 sequences, about 17% seen once. The material was PBMCs, obtained 5 to 6 days after the first yellow fever vaccination. These receptors were taken from a man in his late teens or twenties who received the YFV17D yellow fever vaccine.

The chain links TRBV4-1 to TRBJ2-3, with TRBD2 as a possible D gene (6 bases). V gave up 9 bases and J gave up 3 bases, with 19 bases separating them. CDR1 MGHRA and CDR2 YSYEKL come from the germline V gene. There are 15 residues in the CDR3. DNA for the CDR3: TGCGCCAGTAGTGCGGGGACCCAACCGACAGATACGCAGTATTTT. Translation gives CASSAGTQPTDTQYF.

This clonotype has only a few counts. V usage is TRBV2 and J usage is TRBJ2-7; D gene uncertain. This CDR3 is built from 15 residues. Per germline, CDR1 SNHLY and CDR2 FYNNEI. The V end lost 4 bases, the J end lost 0 bases, and 13 bases lay between the germline ends. The DNA of the CDR3 is TGTGCCAGCAGTGCGACGCTCCTGCGCTCCTACGAGCAGTACTTC. Translated, it gives CASSATLLRSYEQYF.

The chain employs TRBV7-2 and TRBJ1-1; TRBD1 matches 8 bases. CDR3 length equals 15 residues. The germline CDR1 and CDR2 sequences are SGHTA and FQGNSA. The junction had 7 bases not matched to a gene; V was cut back by 3 bases and J by 4 bases. Written as DNA, the CDR3 is TGTGCCAGCAGCTTTACGGACAGGGTAGGCACTGAAGCTTTCTTT. Translation: CASSFTDRVGTEAFF. The variable domain in full, with the rest retrieved from reference TRBV7-2 and TRBJ1-1, is GAGVSQSPSNKVTEKGKDVELRCDPISGHTALYWYRQSLGQGLEFLIYFQGNSAPDKSGLPSDRFSAERTGGSVSTLTIQRTQQEDSAVYLCASSFTDRVGTEAFFGQGTRLTVV.

This rearrangement joins TRBV7-2 to TRBJ2-5; D is possibly TRBD2 (5 bases). Germline V gene sequence: CDR1 SGHTA, CDR2 FQGNSA. The CDR3 runs 14 residues. Trimming left V 5 bases short and J 2 bases short, with 12 bases between. The CDR3 loop reads CASSPYSGQETQYF. In DNA, the CDR3 is TGTGCCAGCAGCCCGTACAGCGGACAAGAGACCCAGTACTTC.

This clonotype was picked up many times. This rearrangement joins TRBV29-1 to TRBJ2-3; D possibly matches TRBD1 or TRBD2 (5 bases each). Per germline, CDR1 SQVTM and CDR2 ANQGSEA. With 2 bases removed from V and 4 bases from J, the gap between germline ends came to 16 bases. This CDR3 contains 15 residues. CDR3 bases: TGCAGCGTTGAAACCGGGGCTAGCTTTGCAGATACGCAGTATTTT. It is translated as CSVETGASFADTQYF.

DNA for the CDR3: TGTGCCAGCAGCCAAGGCCAAGGGGCCAACACTGAAGCTTTCTTT. Its protein product is CASSQGQGANTEAFF. The chain carries TRBV7-9 and TRBJ1-1; weak D call: TRBD1 (5 bases). Germline CDR1 SEHNR, CDR2 FQNEAQ (reference sequence). The CDR3 totals 15 residues. Deletions cut 5 bases from V and 2 bases from J, with 15 bases between.

This clonotype was recorded a few times. The chain has TRBV12-3 or TRBV12-4 and TRBJ1-1, with TRBD1 matching 10 bases. V trimming: 5 bases; J trimming: 4 bases; junction bases outside the gene matches: 7. This CDR3 is 15 amino acids long. CDR3 DNA: TGTGCCAGCAGTACCCGACAGGGGGCGATCACTGAAGCTTTCTTT. This gives the protein CASSTRQGAITEAFF.

The chain combines TRBV5-1 with TRBJ1-2; possibly TRBD1 for D (5 bases). The CDR3 length is 14 residues. V lost 6 bases to trimming and J lost 6 bases, with 18 bases between them. Germline CDR1 reads SGHRS; CDR2 reads YFSETQ. CDR3 nucleotides: TGCGCCAGCACCGGAAGCGGGGGAACTCATGGCTACACCTTC. Translated, it gives CASTGSGGTHGYTF.

The table lists this clonotype with a few counts. The V call is TRBV5-1, the J call TRBJ2-7, with a possible D match to TRBD2 (5 bases). V was clipped by 4 bases and J by 4 bases, with 21 bases between them. Germline CDR1 and CDR2: SGHRS and YFSETQ. This CDR3 region has 16 residues. CDR3 loop: CASSPLKSYGDYEQYF. As DNA, the CDR3 is TGCGCCAGCAGCCCCCTTAAAAGCTACGGGGATTACGAGCAGTACTTC.

The chain combines TRBV20-1 with TRBJ1-2; D is unclear. Germline CDR1 and CDR2: DFQATT and SNEGSKA (reference sequence). V was shortened by 6 bases and J by 5 bases, with 16 bases between the two germline ends. The CDR3 is 13 amino acids. CDR3 in amino acids: CSAVAVTNYGYTF. CDR3 nucleotide sequence: TGCAGTGCCGTAGCCGTCACCAATTATGGCTACACCTTC.

This clonotype was seen only a few times. The chain joins TRBV29-1 to TRBJ2-2; no reliable D call. CDR3 length equals 14 residues. The V end lost 3 bases, the J end lost 0 bases, and 8 bases lay between the germline ends. The germline V gene encodes CDR1 SQVTM and CDR2 ANQGSEA. The DNA of the CDR3 is TGCAGCGTTGACGGCACCTCGAACACCGGGGAGCTGTTTTTT. It is translated as CSVDGTSNTGELFF.

Only a few counts were recorded for this clonotype. The chain carries TRBV7-9 and TRBJ1-1, with D perhaps TRBD1 (5 bases). V was shortened by 5 bases and J by 5 bases, with 15 bases between the two germline ends. Germline-derived CDR1 and CDR2 are SEHNR and FQNEAQ (reference sequence). The CDR3 contains 14 residues. In nucleotides, the CDR3 is TGTGCCAGCAGCGCCCTATGGGGGGGTACTGAAGCTTTCTTT. This gives the protein CASSALWGGTEAFF.

V gene TRBV25-1 combines with J gene TRBJ2-1, with TRBD1 identical over 7 bases. With V trimmed by 5 bases and J by 0 bases, 4 bases remained unmatched. The CDR3 contains 15 residues. Germline CDR1 and CDR2: MGHDK and SYGVNS. The CDR3 DNA is TGTGCCAGCAGTCCCGGGACAGTCTCCTACAATGAGCAGTTCTTC. Protein product: CASSPGTVSYNEQFF.

This clonotype was counted a few times. The gene calls are TRBV15 and TRBJ2-1; a weak D match, TRBD1 (7 bases). Trimming removed 0 bases from V and 2 bases from J, with 8 bases in between. Germline V gene lookup returns CDR1 LNHNV and CDR2 YYDKDF (reference sequence). The CDR3 runs to 15 residues. The CDR3 DNA reads TGTGCCACCAGCAGAGACAGGGGGGCCTACAATGAGCAGTTCTTC. Translating it yields CATSRDRGAYNEQFF. The full variable domain, its missing parts supplied by reference TRBV15 and TRBJ2-1, is DAMVIQNPRYQVTQFGKPVTLSCSQTLNHNVMYWYQQKSSQAPKLLFHYYDKDFNNEADTPDNFQSRRPNTSFCFLDIRSPGLGDTAMYLCATSRDRGAYNEQFFGPGTRLTVL.

The CDR3 sequence is CASSSHRATGELFF. CDR3 coding DNA: TGTGCCAGCAGCTCGCACAGGGCCACCGGGGAGCTGTTTTTT. The chain recombines TRBV9 with TRBJ2-2, with a possible D match to TRBD1 (6 bases). The germline V gene has CDR1 SGDLS and CDR2 YYNGEE. CDR3 length: 14 amino acids. Trimming left V 4 bases short and J 4 bases short, with 11 bases between.

This clonotype was observed a handful of times. The CDR3 spells CASSQEPQNPEYGYTF. In DNA form, the CDR3 reads TGTGCCAGCAGCCAAGAGCCGCAAAATCCGGAGTATGGCTACACCTTC. The chain combines TRBV3-1 with TRBJ1-2, with D hard to call. V dropped 0 bases and J dropped 5 bases, with 16 bases sitting between them. Germline V gene lookup returns CDR1 LGHDT and CDR2 YNNKEL (reference sequence). The CDR3 is 16 amino acids.

This clonotype was observed a few times. The rearrangement uses TRBV12-3 or TRBV12-4 and TRBJ2-3; TRBD2 matches at 7 bases. V shed 8 bases, J shed 3 bases, and the junction held 14 bases outside the gene matches. This CDR3 contains 16 residues. The CDR3 DNA is TGTGCCAGCCACCCGAGTTGGGGGGGAACGACAGATACGCAGTATTTT. It translates to CASHPSWGGTTDTQYF.

This chain joins TRBV11-2 and TRBJ2-1, with unresolved D. With 2 bases removed from V and 0 bases from J, the gap between germline ends came to 17 bases. This CDR3 spans 18 amino acids. Germline assignment: CDR1 SGHAT and CDR2 FQNNGV. The CDR3 DNA reads TGTGCCAGCAGCTTACGAGAGACCGACTTTCGCTCCTACAATGAGCAGTTCTTC. Its translation: CASSLRETDFRSYNEQFF.